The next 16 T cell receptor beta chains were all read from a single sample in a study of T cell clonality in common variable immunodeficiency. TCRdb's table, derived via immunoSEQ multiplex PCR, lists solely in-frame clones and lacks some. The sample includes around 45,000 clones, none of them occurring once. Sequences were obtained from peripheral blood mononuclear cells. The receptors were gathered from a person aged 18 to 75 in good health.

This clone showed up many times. The CDR3 is CASSSTLAGDNEQFF. The CDR3 bases that were read are TGTGCCAGCAGCTCAACGCTAGCGGGGGACAATGAG. The V and J genes are TRBV5-6 and TRBJ2-1; 10 nucleotides agree with TRBD2. The CDR3 extends 3 residues past the end of the read, so its final part is completed from the germline J gene. This CDR3 spans 15 amino acids. The V gene end was trimmed by 3 bases and the J gene end by 5 bases; junction bases not matched to a gene: 5. The germline gives CDR1 SGHDT, CDR2 YYEEEE.

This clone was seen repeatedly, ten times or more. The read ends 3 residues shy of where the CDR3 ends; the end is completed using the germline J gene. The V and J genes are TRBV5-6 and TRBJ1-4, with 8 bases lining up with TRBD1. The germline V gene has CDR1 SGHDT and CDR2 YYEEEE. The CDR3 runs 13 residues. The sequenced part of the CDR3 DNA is TGTGCCAGCAACACTGATCGACAGGGGCAA. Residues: CASNTDRQGQ. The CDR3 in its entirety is CASNTDRQGQLFF.

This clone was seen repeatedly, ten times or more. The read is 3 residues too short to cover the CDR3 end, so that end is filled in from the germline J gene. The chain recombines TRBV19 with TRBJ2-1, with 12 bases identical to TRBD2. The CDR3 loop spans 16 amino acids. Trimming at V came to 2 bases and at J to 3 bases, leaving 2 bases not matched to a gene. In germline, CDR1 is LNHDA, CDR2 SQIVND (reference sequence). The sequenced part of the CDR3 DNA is TGTGCCAGTAGTATAAAACTAGCGGGAGGCTACAATGAG. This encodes CASSIKLAGGYNE. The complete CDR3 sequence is CASSIKLAGGYNEQFF.

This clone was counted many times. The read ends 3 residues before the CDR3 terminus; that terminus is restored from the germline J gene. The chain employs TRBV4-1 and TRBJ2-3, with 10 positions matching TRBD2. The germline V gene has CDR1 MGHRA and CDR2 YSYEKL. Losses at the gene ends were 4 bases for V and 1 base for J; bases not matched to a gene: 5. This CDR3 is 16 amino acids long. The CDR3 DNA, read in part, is TGCGCCAGCAGCCGACGGGGGACTAGCGGCACAGATACG. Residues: CASSRRGTSGTDT. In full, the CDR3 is CASSRRGTSGTDTQYF.

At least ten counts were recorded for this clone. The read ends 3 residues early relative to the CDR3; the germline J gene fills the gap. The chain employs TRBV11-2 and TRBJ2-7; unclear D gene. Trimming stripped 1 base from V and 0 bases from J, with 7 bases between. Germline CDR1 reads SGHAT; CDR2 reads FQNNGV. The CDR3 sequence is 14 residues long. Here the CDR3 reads CASSLGGSSYEQYF. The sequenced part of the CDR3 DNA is TGTGCCAGCAGCTTAGGCGGTAGCTCCTACGAG.

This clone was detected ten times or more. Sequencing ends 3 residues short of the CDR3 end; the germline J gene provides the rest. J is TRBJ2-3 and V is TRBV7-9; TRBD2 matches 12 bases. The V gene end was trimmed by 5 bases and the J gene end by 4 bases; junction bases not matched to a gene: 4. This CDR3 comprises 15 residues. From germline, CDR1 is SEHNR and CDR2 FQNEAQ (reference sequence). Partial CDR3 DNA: TGTGCCAGCAGCCCTAGCGGGGGGGCAGCAGATACG. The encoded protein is CASSPSGGAADT. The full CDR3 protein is CASSPSGGAADTQYF.

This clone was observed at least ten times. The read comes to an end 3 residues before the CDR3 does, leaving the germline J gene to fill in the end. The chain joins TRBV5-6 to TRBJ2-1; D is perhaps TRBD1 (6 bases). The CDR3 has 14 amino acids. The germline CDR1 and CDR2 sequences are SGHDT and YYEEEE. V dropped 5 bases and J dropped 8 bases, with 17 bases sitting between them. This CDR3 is CASRQDRTRDEQFF. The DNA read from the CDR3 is TGTGCCAGCAGGCAGGACAGAACTCGAGATGAG.

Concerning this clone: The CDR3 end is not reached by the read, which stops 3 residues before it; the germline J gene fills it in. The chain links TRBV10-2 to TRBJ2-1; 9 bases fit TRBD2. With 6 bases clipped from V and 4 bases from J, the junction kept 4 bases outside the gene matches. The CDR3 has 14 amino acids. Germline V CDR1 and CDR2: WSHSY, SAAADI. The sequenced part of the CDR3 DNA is TGCGCCAGCAGGCCGGGACTAGCTTACAATGAG. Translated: CASRPGLAYNE. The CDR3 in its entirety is CASRPGLAYNEQFF.

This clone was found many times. The CDR3 is CSAREGQGPYNEQFF. Partial CDR3 DNA: TGCAGTGCTAGGGAAGGACAGGGCCCCTACAATGAG. The chain is built from TRBV20-1 and TRBJ2-1, with 8 bases lining up with TRBD1. The read finishes 3 residues shy of the CDR3 end, and the germline J gene is used to complete it. In germline, CDR1 is DFQATT, CDR2 SNEGSKA (reference sequence). The ends lost 3 bases at V and 2 bases at J; junction bases unmatched: 6. The CDR3 spans 15 residues.

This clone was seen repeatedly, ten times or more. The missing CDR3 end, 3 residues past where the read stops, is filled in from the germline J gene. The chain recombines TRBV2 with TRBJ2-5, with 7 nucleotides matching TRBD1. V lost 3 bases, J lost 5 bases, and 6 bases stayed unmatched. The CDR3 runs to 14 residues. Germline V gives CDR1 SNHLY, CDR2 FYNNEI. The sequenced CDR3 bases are TGTGCCAGCAGTGAGGGACAGCCACAGGAGACC. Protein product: CASSEGQPQET. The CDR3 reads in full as CASSEGQPQETQYF. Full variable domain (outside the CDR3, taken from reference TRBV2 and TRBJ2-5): EPEVTQTPSHQVTQMGQEVILRCVPISNHLYFYWYRQILGQKVEFLVSFYNNEISEKSEIFDDQFSVERPDGSNFTLKIRSTKLEDSAMYFCASSEGQPQETQYFGPGTRLLVL.

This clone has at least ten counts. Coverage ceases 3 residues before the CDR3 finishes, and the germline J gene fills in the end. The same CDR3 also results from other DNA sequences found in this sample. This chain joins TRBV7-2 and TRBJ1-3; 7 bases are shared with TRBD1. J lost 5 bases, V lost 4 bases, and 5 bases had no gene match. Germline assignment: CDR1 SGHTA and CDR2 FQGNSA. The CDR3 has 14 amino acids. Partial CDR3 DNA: TGTGCCAGCAGCTCCACAGGGGTTAGAAACACC. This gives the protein CASSSTGVRNT. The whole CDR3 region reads CASSSTGVRNTIYF.

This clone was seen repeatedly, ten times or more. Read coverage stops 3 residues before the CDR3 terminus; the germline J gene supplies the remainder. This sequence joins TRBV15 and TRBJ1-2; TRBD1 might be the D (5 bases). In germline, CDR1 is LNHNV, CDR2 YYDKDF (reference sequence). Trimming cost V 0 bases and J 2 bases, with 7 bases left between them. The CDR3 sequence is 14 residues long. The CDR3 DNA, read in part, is TGTGCCACCAGCAGAGATCAGGGCAACTATGGC. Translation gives CATSRDQGNYG. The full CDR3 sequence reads CATSRDQGNYGYTF.

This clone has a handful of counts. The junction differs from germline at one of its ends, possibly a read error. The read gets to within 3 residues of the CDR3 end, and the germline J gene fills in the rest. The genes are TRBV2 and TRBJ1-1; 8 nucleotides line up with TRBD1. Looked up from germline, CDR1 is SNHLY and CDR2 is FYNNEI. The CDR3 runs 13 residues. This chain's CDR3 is CVSRVTGGGEAFF. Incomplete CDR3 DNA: TGTGTCAGCAGGGTAACAGGGGGGGGTGAA.

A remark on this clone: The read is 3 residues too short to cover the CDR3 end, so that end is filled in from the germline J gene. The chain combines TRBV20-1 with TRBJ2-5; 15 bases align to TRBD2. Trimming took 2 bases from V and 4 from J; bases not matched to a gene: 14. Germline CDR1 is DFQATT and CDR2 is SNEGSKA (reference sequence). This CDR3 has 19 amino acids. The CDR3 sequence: CSARQLPGLAGGPSETQYF. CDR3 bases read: TGCAGTGCTAGACAACTCCCGGGACTAGCGGGGGGACCTTCAGAGACC.

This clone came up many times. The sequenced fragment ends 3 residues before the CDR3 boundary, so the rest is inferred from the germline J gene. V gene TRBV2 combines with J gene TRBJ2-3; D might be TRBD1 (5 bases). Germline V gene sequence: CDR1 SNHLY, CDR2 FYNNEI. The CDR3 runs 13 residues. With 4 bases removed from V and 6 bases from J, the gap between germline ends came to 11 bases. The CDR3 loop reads CASSGQPRDTQYF. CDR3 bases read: TGTGCCAGCAGTGGACAGCCCAGGGATACG.

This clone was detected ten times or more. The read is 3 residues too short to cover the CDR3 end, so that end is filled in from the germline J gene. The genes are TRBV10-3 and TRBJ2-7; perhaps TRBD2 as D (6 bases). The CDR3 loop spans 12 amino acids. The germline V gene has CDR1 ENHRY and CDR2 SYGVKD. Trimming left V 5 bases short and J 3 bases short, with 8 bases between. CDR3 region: CAISMEGYEQYF. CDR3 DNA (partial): TGTGCCATCAGTATGGAGGGCTACGAG.